What follows describes a single T cell receptor beta chain. This sample is drawn from a study of blood T cell repertoires in COVID-19. Overall study: Sources were T cells, B-cell-depleted T cells, or PBMCs; the material itself was cDNA or gDNA.

Membership in each cohort depended on participant-reported clinical history. Study processing details: Estimation of nucleated cell counts relied on the amplification of reference gene primers. Produced via immunoSEQ multiplex PCR; TCRdb's table is partial and in-frame only. Clone size and the V and J calls come from that table; the DNA yielded D and trimming. The sample contains some 250,000 clones, 91% of which appear only once. Germline loops: CDR1 MGHRA, CDR2 YSYEKL. The CDR3 sequence is 13 residues long. The chain is built from TRBV4-1 and TRBJ1-3; D is undetermined. This receptor was obtained from a human donor in a cohort exposed to, infected with or recovered from COVID-19 (not recorded which). The donor label of this sample is uncertain. The specimen was PBMCs or T cells enriched from blood (not recorded which). CDR3 nucleotide sequence: TGCGCGGCGGGAACCGCCTCTGGAAACACCATATATTTT. Translated: CAAGTASGNTIYF.